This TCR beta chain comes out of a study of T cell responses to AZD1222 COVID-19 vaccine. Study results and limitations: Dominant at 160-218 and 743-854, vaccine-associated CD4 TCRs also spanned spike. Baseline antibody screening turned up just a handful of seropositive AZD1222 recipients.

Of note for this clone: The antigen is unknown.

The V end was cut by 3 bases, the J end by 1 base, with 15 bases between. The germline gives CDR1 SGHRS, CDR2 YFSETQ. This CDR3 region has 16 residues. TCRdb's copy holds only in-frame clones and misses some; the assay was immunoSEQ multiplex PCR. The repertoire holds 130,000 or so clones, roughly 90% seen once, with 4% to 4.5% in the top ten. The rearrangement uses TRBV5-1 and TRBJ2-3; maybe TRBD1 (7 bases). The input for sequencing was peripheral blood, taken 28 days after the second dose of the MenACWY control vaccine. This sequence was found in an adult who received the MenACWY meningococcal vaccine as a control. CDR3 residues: CASSSGVGQRTDTQYF. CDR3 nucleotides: TGCGCCAGCAGCTCGGGAGTGGGACAGCGCACAGATACGCAGTATTTT.